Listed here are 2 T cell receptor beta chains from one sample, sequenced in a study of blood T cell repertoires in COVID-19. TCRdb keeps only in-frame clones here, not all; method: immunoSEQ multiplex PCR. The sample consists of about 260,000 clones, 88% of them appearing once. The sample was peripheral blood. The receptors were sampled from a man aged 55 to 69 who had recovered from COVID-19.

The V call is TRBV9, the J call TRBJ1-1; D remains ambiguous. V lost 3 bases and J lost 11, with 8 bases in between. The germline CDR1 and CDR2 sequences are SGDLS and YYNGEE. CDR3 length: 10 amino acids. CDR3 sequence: CASSARKAFF. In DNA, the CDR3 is TGTGCCAGCAGCGCCAGAAAGGCTTTCTTT.

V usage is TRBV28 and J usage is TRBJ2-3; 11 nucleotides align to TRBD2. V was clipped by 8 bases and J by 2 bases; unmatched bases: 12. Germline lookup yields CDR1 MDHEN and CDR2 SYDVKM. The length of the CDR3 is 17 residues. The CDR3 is CASVPRVAGGPTDTQYF. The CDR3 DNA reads TGTGCCAGCGTCCCAAGAGTAGCGGGGGGGCCCACAGATACGCAGTATTTT.